This entry describes one T cell receptor (beta chain). Its target is unknown. CDR1 is SGHRS, CDR2 YFSETQ, per germline. V was clipped by 0 bases and J by 5 bases, with 8 bases between them. The CDR3 sequence is 13 residues long. This sample is part of a study of T cell responses to AZD1222 COVID-19 vaccine. Study observations and caveats: Clonal diversity may have been underestimated, and the donors were mostly white British, with more females than males. CD4 TCRs linked to vaccination spanned spike, dominating at 160-218 and 743-854.

Libraries were prepared by immunoSEQ multiplex PCR; TCRdb keeps only in-frame clonotypes and omits some of them. The data show about 160,000 clones, around 90% seen once. The clonotype was recovered from an adult in good health. Sequenced here: peripheral blood, sampled on day 0 of MenACWY control vaccination. The gene calls are TRBV5-1 and TRBJ1-1; no reliable D call. The CDR3 here is CASSLVAATEAFF. Here the CDR3 DNA reads TGCGCCAGCAGCTTGGTAGCAGCTACTGAAGCTTTCTTT.